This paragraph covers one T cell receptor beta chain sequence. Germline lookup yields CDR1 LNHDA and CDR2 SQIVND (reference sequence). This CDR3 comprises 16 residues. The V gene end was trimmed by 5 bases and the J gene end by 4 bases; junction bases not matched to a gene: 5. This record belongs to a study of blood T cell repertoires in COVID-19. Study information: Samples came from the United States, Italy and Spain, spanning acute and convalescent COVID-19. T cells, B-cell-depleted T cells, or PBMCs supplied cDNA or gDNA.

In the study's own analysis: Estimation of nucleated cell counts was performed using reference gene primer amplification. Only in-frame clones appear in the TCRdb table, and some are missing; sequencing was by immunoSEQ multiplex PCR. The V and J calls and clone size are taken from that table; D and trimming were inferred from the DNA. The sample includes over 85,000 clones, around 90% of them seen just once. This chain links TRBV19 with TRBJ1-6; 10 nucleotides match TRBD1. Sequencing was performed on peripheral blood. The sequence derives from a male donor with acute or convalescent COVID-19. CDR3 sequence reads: CASSVLGQGYNSPLHF. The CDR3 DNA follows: TGTGCCAGTAGTGTACTGGGACAGGGGTATAATTCACCCCTCCACTTT. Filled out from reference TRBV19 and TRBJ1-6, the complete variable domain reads DGGITQSPKYLFRKEGQNVTLSCEQNLNHDAMYWYRQDPGQGLRLIYYSQIVNDFQKGDIAEGYSVSREKKESFPLTVTSAQKNPTAFYLCASSVLGQGYNSPLHFGNGTRLTVT.